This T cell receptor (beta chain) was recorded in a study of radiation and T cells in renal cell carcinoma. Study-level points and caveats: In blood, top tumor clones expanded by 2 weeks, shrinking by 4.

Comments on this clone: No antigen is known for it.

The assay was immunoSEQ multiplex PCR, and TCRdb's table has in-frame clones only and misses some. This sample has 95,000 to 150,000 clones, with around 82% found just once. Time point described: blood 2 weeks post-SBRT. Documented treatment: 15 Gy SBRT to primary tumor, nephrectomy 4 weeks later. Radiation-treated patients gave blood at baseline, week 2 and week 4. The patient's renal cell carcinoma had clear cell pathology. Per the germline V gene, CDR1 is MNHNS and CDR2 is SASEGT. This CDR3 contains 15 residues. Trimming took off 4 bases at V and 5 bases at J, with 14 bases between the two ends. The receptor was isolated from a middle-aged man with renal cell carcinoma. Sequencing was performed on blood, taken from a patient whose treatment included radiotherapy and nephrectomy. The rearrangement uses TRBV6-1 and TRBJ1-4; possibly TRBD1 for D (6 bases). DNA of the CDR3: TGTGCCAGCAGTGTTACGTCAGGGGTGAATGAAAAACTGTTTTTT. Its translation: CASSVTSGVNEKLFF.